This is a list of T cell receptor beta chains from one sample in a study of technical replicates of blood from a few donors. The method was immunoSEQ multiplex PCR; TCRdb's version includes in-frame clones alone and lacks a portion of them. Of 95,000 to 100,000 clones in the sample, approximately 96% were seen once. Input material: T cells isolated from PBMCs. Every receptor here comes from a human donor in good health. Each CDR3 is given with its conserved first and last residue. The D gene is left open where the match is weak. Clone size is given for some rows only: seen once, a few or many times, or a class if the clone is expanded.

>-|TRBV9|TRBJ1-2|TRBD1
CASSVADRAGSGYTF
TGTGCCAGCAGCGTAGCTGACAGGGCCGGTAGTGGCTACACCTTC
>-|TRBV4-1|TRBJ2-5|TRBD2
CASSQVGRGVETQYF
TGCGCCAGCAGCCAAGTCGGGAGGGGGGTTGAGACCCAGTACTTC
>-|TRBV29-1|TRBJ2-7|-
CSVLTTATYEQYF
TGCAGCGTATTAACGACAGCCACCTACGAGCAGTACTTC
>-|TRBV19|TRBJ2-6|TRBD2
CASSITGGPVIGSGANVLTF
TGTGCCAGTAGTATTACGGGAGGGCCGGTTATTGGCTCTGGGGCCAACGTCCTGACTTTC
>-|TRBV7-9|TRBJ2-4|-
CASSRPAGDIAKNIQYF
TGTGCCAGCAGCCGGCCCGCGGGCGATATAGCCAAAAACATTCAGTACTTC
>-|TRBV19|TRBJ1-2|TRBD1
CASSNDRGTNYGYTF
TGTGCCAGTAGTAACGACAGGGGGACTAACTATGGCTACACCTTC
>-|TRBV4-1|TRBJ1-1|-
CASSQDGAGMEAFF
TGCGCCAGCAGCCAAGATGGGGCGGGGATGGAAGCTTTCTTT
>-|TRBV2|TRBJ1-1|-
CASREQGTEAFF
TGTGCCAGCAGGGAACAGGGAACTGAAGCTTTCTTT
>-|TRBV4-1|TRBJ2-2|-
CASSQYARLGGATAGELFF
TGCGCCAGCAGCCAATACGCACGACTTGGGGGGGCGACGGCCGGGGAGCTGTTTTTT
>-|TRBV11-3|TRBJ1-1|-
CASSLERRGAFF
TGTGCCAGCAGCTTAGAAAGGAGGGGAGCTTTCTTT
>-|TRBV7-9|TRBJ2-7|-
CASSRGTVRPYEQYF
TGTGCCAGCAGCCGGGGGACAGTTCGACCCTACGAGCAGTACTTC
>-|TRBV6-5|TRBJ1-1|TRBD1
CASSYSRTGDTEAFF
TGTGCCAGCAGTTACTCCCGGACAGGGGACACTGAAGCTTTCTTT
>-|TRBV13|TRBJ2-5|-
CASSFGVADQETQYF
TGTGCCAGCAGCTTCGGGGTGGCGGATCAAGAGACCCAGTACTTC
>-|TRBV6-5|TRBJ2-3|TRBD2
CASSPPLARTDTQYF
TGTGCCAGCAGTCCCCCACTAGCGCGCACAGATACGCAGTATTTT
>-|TRBV4-1|TRBJ1-1|TRBD1
CASSQDRDRMNTEAFF
TGCGCCAGCAGCCAAGATCGGGACAGAATGAACACTGAAGCTTTCTTT
>-|TRBV28|TRBJ2-7|TRBD1
CASSLTGTGYEQYF
TGTGCCAGCAGTTTGACCGGGACAGGCTACGAGCAGTACTTC
>-|TRBV11-2|TRBJ1-1|TRBD1
CASSLEGQGKVTEAFF
TGTGCCAGCAGCTTAGAGGGACAGGGGAAAGTCACTGAAGCTTTCTTT
>-|TRBV5-1|TRBJ2-7|TRBD2
CASSRGTSGEYEQYF
TGCGCCAGCAGCCGGGGGACTAGCGGAGAATACGAGCAGTACTTC
>-|TRBV19|TRBJ2-2|-
CASSLRTANTGELFF
TGTGCCAGTAGTCTGCGGACAGCGAACACCGGGGAGCTGTTTTTT
>-|TRBV11-2|TRBJ1-1|-
CASSLSEGTAFF
TGTGCCAGCAGCTTATCGGAGGGAACAGCTTTCTTT
>-|TRBV5-6|TRBJ1-5|TRBD1
CASSVFLRQGPWSNQPQHF
TGTGCCAGCAGCGTGTTCTTGAGACAGGGGCCCTGGAGCAATCAGCCCCAGCATTTT
>-|TRBV18|TRBJ2-1|-
CASSPRDYNEQFF
TGTGCCAGCTCACCAAGAGACTACAATGAGCAGTTCTTC
>-|TRBV7-9|TRBJ2-7|-
CASSSSRVSSYEQYF
TGTGCCAGCAGCTCTTCCAGGGTGAGCTCCTACGAGCAGTACTTC
>-|TRBV13|TRBJ2-2|TRBD2
CASSQSGGSGLRTGELFF
TGTGCCAGCAGCCAAAGCGGGGGTAGCGGACTTCGCACCGGGGAGCTGTTTTTT
>-|TRBV2|TRBJ1-2|-
CASTRPGNGELDGYTF
TGTGCCAGCACTCGTCCGGGGAATGGGGAACTGGATGGCTACACCTTC
>once|TRBV11-2|TRBJ2-1|-
CASSFLPGYNEQFF
TGTGCCAGCAGCTTTCTTCCAGGTTACAATGAGCAGTTCTTC
>-|TRBV5-1|TRBJ2-2|-
CASDLTGLSGELFF
TGCGCCAGCGACCTCACAGGGTTGTCCGGGGAGCTGTTTTTT
>-|TRBV10-1|TRBJ2-3|TRBD2
CASSDNPISGRRTDTQYF
TGCGCCAGCAGCGACAACCCGATTAGCGGGAGGAGGACAGATACGCAGTATTTT
>-|TRBV29-1|TRBJ2-5|-
CSVIVGETQYF
TGCAGCGTTATTGTCGGGGAGACCCAGTACTTC
>few|TRBV5-5|TRBJ1-1|TRBD1
CASSRGQGFPEAFF
TGTGCCAGCAGCAGGGGACAGGGGTTCCCTGAAGCTTTCTTT
>-|TRBV11-1|TRBJ2-7|TRBD1
CATSEDRGGHEQYF
TGTGCCACATCTGAGGACAGGGGAGGCCACGAGCAGTACTTC
>-|TRBV5-8|TRBJ2-4|TRBD2
CASSSRTSGGGWKLNIQYF
TGTGCCAGCAGCTCGAGGACTAGCGGGGGGGGCTGGAAGCTCAACATTCAGTACTTC
>-|TRBV7-2|TRBJ2-1|TRBD1
CASSSTYRGPNNEQFF
TGTGCCAGCAGCTCAACATATAGGGGGCCTAACAATGAGCAGTTCTTC
>-|TRBV11-3|TRBJ1-4|TRBD1
CASSPKQGATNEKLFF
TGTGCCAGCAGCCCAAAACAGGGGGCAACTAATGAAAAACTGTTTTTT
>once|TRBV6-5|TRBJ2-7|-
CASSYQPNTPSEQYF
TGTGCCAGCAGTTATCAGCCGAATACGCCTAGCGAGCAGTACTTC
>-|TRBV27|TRBJ1-5|-
CASRRRGGALNQPQHF
TGTGCCAGCAGGCGCCGGGGGGGCGCTTTAAATCAGCCCCAGCATTTT
>-|TRBV9|TRBJ2-7|-
CASSVGPGITFQEQYF
TGTGCCAGCAGCGTAGGTCCAGGGATAACATTTCAGGAGCAGTACTTC
>-|TRBV11-2|TRBJ1-3|TRBD1
CASSSRTGAYSGNTIYF
TGTGCCAGCAGCTCACGGACAGGGGCTTACTCTGGAAACACCATATATTTT
>-|TRBV28|TRBJ1-4|-
CASSSIPVGDEKLFF
TGTGCCAGCAGTTCGATCCCCGTCGGGGATGAAAAACTGTTTTTT
>-|TRBV6-1|TRBJ1-2|-
CASQPKPTADYGYTF
TGTGCCAGCCAGCCTAAACCAACCGCGGACTATGGCTACACCTTC